The rows below give T cell receptor beta chains drawn from one sample of a study of cytomegalovirus exposure and HLA in healthy donors. Method: immunoSEQ multiplex PCR; TCRdb's copy keeps in-frame clones and lacks some. Of under 200,000 clones listed, 81% are singletons. Sequencing was performed on PBMCs. These receptors originate from a man aged 35 to 55 in good health and CMV-seropositive. Each CDR3 is given with its conserved first and last residue. Each record gives: clone size, D gene, J gene, V gene, CDR3 DNA, CDR3 protein. The D gene is left open where the match is weak. Expanded clones get a size class; other rows say once, few or many, or leave the size out.

clone size: .; D gene: .; J gene: TRBJ2-5; V gene: TRBV18; CDR3 DNA: TGTGCCAGCTCACCAGTATCCGAGAAAGAGACCCAGTACTTC; CDR3 protein: CASSPVSEKETQYF
clone size: .; D gene: .; J gene: TRBJ1-3; V gene: TRBV7-9; CDR3 DNA: TGTGCCAGCAGCTCTAACAGGGCGAGCTCCGGAAACACCATATATTTT; CDR3 protein: CASSSNRASSGNTIYF
clone size: .; D gene: TRBD2; J gene: TRBJ2-1; V gene: TRBV30; CDR3 DNA: TGTGCCTGGACCGGGAGGGCCAGGTCCTACAATGAGCAGTTCTTC; CDR3 protein: CAWTGRARSYNEQFF
clone size: few; D gene: TRBD1; J gene: TRBJ2-7; V gene: TRBV28; CDR3 DNA: TGTGCCAGCAGCCTACTCGGGACAGGCGAATCCTACGAGCAGTACTTC; CDR3 protein: CASSLLGTGESYEQYF
clone size: once; D gene: .; J gene: TRBJ2-5; V gene: TRBV19; CDR3 DNA: TGTGCCAGTAGTGATAGGGGCACAGGGTATGGAGAGACCCAGTACTTC; CDR3 protein: CASSDRGTGYGETQYF
clone size: .; D gene: TRBD1; J gene: TRBJ2-7; V gene: TRBV6-1; CDR3 DNA: TGTGCCACCTCCCGACAGGGGGACTACGAGCAGTACTTC; CDR3 protein: CATSRQGDYEQYF
clone size: .; D gene: TRBD1; J gene: TRBJ2-4; V gene: TRBV27; CDR3 DNA: TGTGCCAGCACCCAGGGGGCCATTCAGTACTTC; CDR3 protein: CASTQGAIQYF
clone size: .; D gene: .; J gene: TRBJ1-6; V gene: TRBV2; CDR3 DNA: TGTGCCAGCACCACGGAGAGGGCCCATAATTCACCCCTCCACTTT; CDR3 protein: CASTTERAHNSPLHF
clone size: .; D gene: .; J gene: TRBJ2-6; V gene: TRBV13; CDR3 DNA: TGTGCCAGCAGCTTTGCTAGTGGGGCCAACGTCCTGACTTTC; CDR3 protein: CASSFASGANVLTF
clone size: .; D gene: .; J gene: TRBJ2-3; V gene: TRBV6-1; CDR3 DNA: TGTGCCAGCAGTGAATTGAGCCAGGTCACAGATACGCAGTATTTT; CDR3 protein: CASSELSQVTDTQYF
clone size: .; D gene: .; J gene: TRBJ1-1; V gene: TRBV29-1; CDR3 DNA: TGCAGCGCAGCTGACAGGTGGAACACTGAAGCTTTCTTT; CDR3 protein: CSAADRWNTEAFF
clone size: .; D gene: TRBD2; J gene: TRBJ2-2; V gene: TRBV4-2; CDR3 DNA: TGTGCCAGCAGCCAAGTCCCGGGACTAGGCGGGCCCGGGGAGCTGTTTTTT; CDR3 protein: CASSQVPGLGGPGELFF
clone size: once; D gene: TRBD1; J gene: TRBJ2-7; V gene: TRBV19; CDR3 DNA: TGTGCCACCCAGGGGCAGGGGGCTGGTTACGAGCAGTACTTC; CDR3 protein: CATQGQGAGYEQYF
clone size: .; D gene: .; J gene: TRBJ2-7; V gene: TRBV19; CDR3 DNA: TGTGCCAGTAGTATAGATGCAGGGGTTCGATACGAGCAGTACTTC; CDR3 protein: CASSIDAGVRYEQYF
clone size: .; D gene: .; J gene: TRBJ1-4; V gene: TRBV5-5; CDR3 DNA: TGTGCCAGCAGCTTCTCGACGACAGAACGTGAAAAACTGTTTTTT; CDR3 protein: CASSFSTTEREKLFF
clone size: .; D gene: .; J gene: TRBJ2-1; V gene: TRBV7-3; CDR3 DNA: TGTGCCAGCAGCTTACAGGCAGGGATTTACAATGAGCAGTTCTTC; CDR3 protein: CASSLQAGIYNEQFF
clone size: .; D gene: TRBD2; J gene: TRBJ2-3; V gene: TRBV4-1; CDR3 DNA: TGCGCCAGCAGCCAAGTGGTAACGGGAGGCCAGTCAAGCACAGATACGCAGTATTTT; CDR3 protein: CASSQVVTGGQSSTDTQYF
clone size: .; D gene: TRBD2; J gene: TRBJ2-1; V gene: TRBV14; CDR3 DNA: TGTGCCAGCAGCCAAGATAAGAGGACTAGCGTAAACAATGAGCAGTTCTTC; CDR3 protein: CASSQDKRTSVNNEQFF
clone size: few; D gene: .; J gene: TRBJ2-5; V gene: TRBV10-3; CDR3 DNA: TGTGCCATCAGTGAGTCTACGACAGCCCAAGAGACCCAGTACTTC; CDR3 protein: CAISESTTAQETQYF
clone size: .; D gene: TRBD1; J gene: TRBJ1-4; V gene: TRBV9; CDR3 DNA: TGTGCCAGCAGCGAGGGACAGGGTAGTGAAAAACTGTTTTTT; CDR3 protein: CASSEGQGSEKLFF
clone size: once; D gene: TRBD1; J gene: TRBJ1-1; V gene: TRBV29-1; CDR3 DNA: TGCAGCGTTCTAAGCAGGGGGGCTCGGGACACTGAAGCTTTCTTT; CDR3 protein: CSVLSRGARDTEAFF
clone size: .; D gene: .; J gene: TRBJ2-1; V gene: TRBV5-4; CDR3 DNA: TGTGCCAGCAGCTTGGCAGGGTCCGATGAGCAGTTCTTC; CDR3 protein: CASSLAGSDEQFF
clone size: .; D gene: .; J gene: TRBJ1-1; V gene: TRBV7-3; CDR3 DNA: TGTGCCAGCAGCCGACAGGCGACCACTGAAGCTTTCTTT; CDR3 protein: CASSRQATTEAFF
clone size: .; D gene: TRBD1; J gene: TRBJ2-7; V gene: TRBV7-9; CDR3 DNA: TGTGCCAGCAGCTTGAGAGCAGGGGGCCTCGAGCAGTACTTC; CDR3 protein: CASSLRAGGLEQYF
clone size: .; D gene: TRBD2; J gene: TRBJ2-1; V gene: TRBV5-1; CDR3 DNA: TGCGCCAGCAGCTGGGGTAGCGGGGGCCAACTGAATGAGCAGTTCTTC; CDR3 protein: CASSWGSGGQLNEQFF
clone size: .; D gene: TRBD2; J gene: TRBJ2-3; V gene: TRBV5-4; CDR3 DNA: TGTGCCAGCAGCCCCAGCGGGGGGGTACCCACAGATACGCAGTATTTT; CDR3 protein: CASSPSGGVPTDTQYF
clone size: .; D gene: TRBD2; J gene: TRBJ2-7; V gene: TRBV6-6; CDR3 DNA: TGTGCCAGCAGTTCGCAGCGGGAGGTTTACGAGCAGTACTTC; CDR3 protein: CASSSQREVYEQYF
clone size: .; D gene: TRBD1; J gene: TRBJ2-5; V gene: TRBV5-1; CDR3 DNA: TGCGCCAGCAGCGCCTCGGGGGACAGGGGGGAGGAGCAGTACTTC; CDR3 protein: CASSASGDRGEEQYF
clone size: few; D gene: .; J gene: TRBJ1-5; V gene: TRBV7-9; CDR3 DNA: TGTGCCAGCAGTTTACAGGGATTAGATCAGCCCCAGCATTTT; CDR3 protein: CASSLQGLDQPQHF
clone size: few; D gene: TRBD2; J gene: TRBJ2-1; V gene: TRBV5-4; CDR3 DNA: TGTGCCAGCAGCTTGGGGCTAGCGGGCAATGAGCAGTTCTTC; CDR3 protein: CASSLGLAGNEQFF
clone size: .; D gene: .; J gene: TRBJ2-2; V gene: TRBV11-3; CDR3 DNA: TGTGCCACTGCGTCTGAGTGGAACACCGGGGAGCTGTTTTTT; CDR3 protein: CATASEWNTGELFF
clone size: .; D gene: .; J gene: TRBJ1-1; V gene: TRBV5-8; CDR3 DNA: TGTGCCAGCAGCTTGAGAGACACTGAAGCTTTCTTT; CDR3 protein: CASSLRDTEAFF
clone size: .; D gene: .; J gene: TRBJ2-2; V gene: TRBV5-1; CDR3 DNA: TGCGCCAGCAGCGCGACCGGGGAGCTGTTTTTT; CDR3 protein: CASSATGELFF
clone size: .; D gene: .; J gene: TRBJ1-2; V gene: TRBV2; CDR3 DNA: TGTGCCAGCAAGGGACTCAACTATGGCTACACCTTC; CDR3 protein: CASKGLNYGYTF
clone size: few; D gene: .; J gene: TRBJ2-1; V gene: TRBV6-5; CDR3 DNA: TGTGCCAGCTGGGGGCTCTACAATGAGCAGTTCTTC; CDR3 protein: CASWGLYNEQFF
clone size: .; D gene: TRBD1; J gene: TRBJ2-3; V gene: TRBV5-1; CDR3 DNA: TGCGCCAGCAGCTTGGGACAGGGGGGTGCAGATACGCAGTATTTT; CDR3 protein: CASSLGQGGADTQYF
clone size: .; D gene: TRBD2; J gene: TRBJ2-4; V gene: TRBV30; CDR3 DNA: TGTGCCTGGGGGACTACTGGCGGGCGGGGACAGTACTTC; CDR3 protein: CAWGTTGGRGQYF
clone size: few; D gene: TRBD1; J gene: TRBJ1-1; V gene: TRBV18; CDR3 DNA: TGTGCCAGCTCACCGTACTTAACCGGGACAGCCACTGAAGCTTTCTTT; CDR3 protein: CASSPYLTGTATEAFF